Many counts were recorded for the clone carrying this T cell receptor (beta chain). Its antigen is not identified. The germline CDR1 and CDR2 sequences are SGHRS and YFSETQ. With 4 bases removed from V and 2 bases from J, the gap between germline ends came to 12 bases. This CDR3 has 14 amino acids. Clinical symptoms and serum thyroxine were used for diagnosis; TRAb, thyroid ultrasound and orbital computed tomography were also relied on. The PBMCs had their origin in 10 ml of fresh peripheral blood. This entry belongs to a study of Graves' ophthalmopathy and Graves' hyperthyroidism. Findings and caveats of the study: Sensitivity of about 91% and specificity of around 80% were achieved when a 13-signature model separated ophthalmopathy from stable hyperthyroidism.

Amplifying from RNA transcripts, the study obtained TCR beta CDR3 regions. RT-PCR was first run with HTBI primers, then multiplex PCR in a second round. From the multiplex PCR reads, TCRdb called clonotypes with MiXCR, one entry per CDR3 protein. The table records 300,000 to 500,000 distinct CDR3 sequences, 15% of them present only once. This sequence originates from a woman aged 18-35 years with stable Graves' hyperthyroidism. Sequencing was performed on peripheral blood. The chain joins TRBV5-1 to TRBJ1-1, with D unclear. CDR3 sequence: CASSGGRKNTEAFF. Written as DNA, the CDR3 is TGCGCCAGCAGCGGAGGACGGAAAAACACTGAAGCTTTCTTT.